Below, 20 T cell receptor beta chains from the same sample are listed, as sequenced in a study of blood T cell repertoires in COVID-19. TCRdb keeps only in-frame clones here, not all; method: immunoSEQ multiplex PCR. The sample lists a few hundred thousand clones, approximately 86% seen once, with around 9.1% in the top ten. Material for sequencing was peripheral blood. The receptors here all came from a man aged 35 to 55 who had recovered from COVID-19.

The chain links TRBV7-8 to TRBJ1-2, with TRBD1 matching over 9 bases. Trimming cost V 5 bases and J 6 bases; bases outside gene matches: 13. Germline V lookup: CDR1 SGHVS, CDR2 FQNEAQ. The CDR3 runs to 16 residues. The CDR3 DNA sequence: TGTGCCAGCAGCGGACACCGGGACAGGGAAACGGATGGCTACACCTTC. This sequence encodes CASSGHRDRETDGYTF.

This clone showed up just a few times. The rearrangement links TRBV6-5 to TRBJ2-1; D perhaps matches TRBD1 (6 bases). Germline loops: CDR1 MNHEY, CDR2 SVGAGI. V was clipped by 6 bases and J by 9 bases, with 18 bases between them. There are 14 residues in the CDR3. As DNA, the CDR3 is TGTGCCAGCAGCACCCGCTTTGGGGGCAGTGAGCAGTTCTTC. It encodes CASSTRFGGSEQFF.

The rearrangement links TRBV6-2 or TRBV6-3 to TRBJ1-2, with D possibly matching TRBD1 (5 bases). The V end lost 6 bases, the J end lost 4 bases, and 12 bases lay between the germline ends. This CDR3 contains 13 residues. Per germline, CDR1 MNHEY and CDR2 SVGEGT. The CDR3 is CASSLQEIYGYTF. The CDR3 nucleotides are TGTGCCAGCAGCTTACAGGAGATCTATGGCTACACCTTC.

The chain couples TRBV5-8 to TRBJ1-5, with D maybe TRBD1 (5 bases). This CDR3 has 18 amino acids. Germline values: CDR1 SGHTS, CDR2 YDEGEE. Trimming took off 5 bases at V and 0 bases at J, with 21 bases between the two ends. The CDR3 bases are TGTGCCAGCAGTTCCGAGGTCGGGGGGGTCTATAGCAATCAGCCCCAGCATTTT. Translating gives CASSSEVGGVYSNQPQHF. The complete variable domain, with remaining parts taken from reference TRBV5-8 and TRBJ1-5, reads EAGVTQSPTHLIKTRGQQATLRCSPISGHTSVYWYQQALGLGLQFLLWYDEGEERNRGNFPPRFSGRQFPNYSSELNVNALELEDSALYLCASSSEVGGVYSNQPQHFGDGTRLSIL.

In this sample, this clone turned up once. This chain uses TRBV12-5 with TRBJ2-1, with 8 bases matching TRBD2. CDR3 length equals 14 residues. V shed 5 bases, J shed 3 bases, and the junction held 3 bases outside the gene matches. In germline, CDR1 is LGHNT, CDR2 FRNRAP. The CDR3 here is CASGRGGHYNEQFF. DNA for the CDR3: TGTGCTAGTGGTCGGGGGGGGCACTACAATGAGCAGTTCTTC.

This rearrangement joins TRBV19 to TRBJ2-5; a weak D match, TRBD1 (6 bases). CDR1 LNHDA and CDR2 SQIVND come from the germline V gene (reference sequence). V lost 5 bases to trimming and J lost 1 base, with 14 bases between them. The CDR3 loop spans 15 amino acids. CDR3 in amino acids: CASSSQGIFQETQYF. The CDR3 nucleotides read TGTGCCAGTAGTTCACAGGGTATATTCCAAGAGACCCAGTACTTC.

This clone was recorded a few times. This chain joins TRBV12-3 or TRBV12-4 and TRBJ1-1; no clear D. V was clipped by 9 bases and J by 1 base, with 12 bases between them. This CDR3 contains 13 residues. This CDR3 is CASNEAWNTEAFF. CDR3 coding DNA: TGTGCCAGTAACGAGGCGTGGAACACTGAAGCTTTCTTT.

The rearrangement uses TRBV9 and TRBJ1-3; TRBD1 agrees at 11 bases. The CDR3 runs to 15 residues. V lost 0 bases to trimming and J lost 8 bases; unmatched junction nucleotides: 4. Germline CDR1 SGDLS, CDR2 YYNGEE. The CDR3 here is CASSVGTGGVDTIYF. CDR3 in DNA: TGTGCCAGCAGCGTAGGGACAGGGGGCGTCGACACCATATATTTT.

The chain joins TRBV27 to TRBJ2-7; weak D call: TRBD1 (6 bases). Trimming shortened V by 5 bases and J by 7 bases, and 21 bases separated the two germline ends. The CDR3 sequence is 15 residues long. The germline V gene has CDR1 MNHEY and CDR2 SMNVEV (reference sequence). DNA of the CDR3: TGTGCCAGCAGTCACATGGACAGCACTAGAGGGGAGCAGTACTTC. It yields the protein CASSHMDSTRGEQYF.

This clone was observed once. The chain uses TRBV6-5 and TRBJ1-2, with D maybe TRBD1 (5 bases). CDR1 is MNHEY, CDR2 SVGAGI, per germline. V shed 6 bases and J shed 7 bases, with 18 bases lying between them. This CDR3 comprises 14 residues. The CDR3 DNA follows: TGTGCCAGCAGACCCTCGCGGGAGGGACTTGGCTACACCTTC. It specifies CASRPSREGLGYTF.

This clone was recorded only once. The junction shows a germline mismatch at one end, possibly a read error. In nucleotides, the CDR3 is TGCAGCGTAGAAGCGGGTGGCTACACCTTC. Its translation: CSVEAGGYTF. V usage is TRBV29-1 and J usage is TRBJ1-2; no reliable D call. This CDR3 is built from 10 residues. Germline V gene lookup returns CDR1 SQVTM and CDR2 ANQGSEA.

The CDR3 sequence: CSARGGKGYNEQFF. CDR3 nucleotide sequence: TGCAGCGCGAGGGGCGGCAAAGGCTACAATGAGCAGTTCTTC. This chain connects TRBV29-1 to TRBJ2-1, with D possibly called TRBD1 or TRBD2 (5 bases each). Trimming removed 7 bases from V and 3 bases from J, with 16 bases in between. Germline-derived CDR1 and CDR2 are SQVTM and ANQGSEA. The CDR3 is 14 residues long.

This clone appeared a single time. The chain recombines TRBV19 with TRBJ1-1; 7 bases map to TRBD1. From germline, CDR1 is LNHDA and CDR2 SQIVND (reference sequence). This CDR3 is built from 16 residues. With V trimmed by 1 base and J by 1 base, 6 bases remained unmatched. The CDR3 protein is CASSIVGRGANTEAFF. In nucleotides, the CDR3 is TGTGCCAGTAGTATAGTGGGCAGGGGGGCGAACACTGAAGCTTTCTTT. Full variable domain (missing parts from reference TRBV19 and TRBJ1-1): DGGITQSPKYLFRKEGQNVTLSCEQNLNHDAMYWYRQDPGQGLRLIYYSQIVNDFQKGDIAEGYSVSREKKESFPLTVTSAQKNPTAFYLCASSIVGRGANTEAFFGQGTRLTVV.

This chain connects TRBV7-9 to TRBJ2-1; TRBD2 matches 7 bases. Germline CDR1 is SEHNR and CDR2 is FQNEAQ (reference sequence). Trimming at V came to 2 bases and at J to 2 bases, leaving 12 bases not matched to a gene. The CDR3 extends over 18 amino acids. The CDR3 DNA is TGTGCCAGCAGCTTAATACGGATTGCGGGGGACCCCTACAATGAGCAGTTCTTC. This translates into CASSLIRIAGDPYNEQFF.

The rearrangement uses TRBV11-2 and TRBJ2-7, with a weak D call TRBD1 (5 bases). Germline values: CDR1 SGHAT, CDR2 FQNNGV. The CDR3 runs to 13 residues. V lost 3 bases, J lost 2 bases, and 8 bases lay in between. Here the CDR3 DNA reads TGTGCCAGCAGCTTGACAGACACCTACGAGCAGTACTTC. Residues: CASSLTDTYEQYF.

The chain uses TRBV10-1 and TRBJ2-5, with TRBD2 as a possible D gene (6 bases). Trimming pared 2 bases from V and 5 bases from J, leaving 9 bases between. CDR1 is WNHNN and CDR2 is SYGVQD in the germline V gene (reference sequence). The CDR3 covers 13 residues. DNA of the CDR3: TGCGCCAGCAGTGAGGCAGGAGGGGAGACCCAGTACTTC. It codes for CASSEAGGETQYF.

Here the CDR3 DNA reads TGTGCCAGCAGCAAAGCCCCCGCAGACAGGTTAAACTCTGGAAACACCATATATTTT. Translated, it gives CASSKAPADRLNSGNTIYF. The chain has TRBV21-1 and TRBJ1-3; the DNA was not used to check the table's D call, TRBD1. TRBV21-1 is a pseudogene segment. CDR3 length equals 19 residues.

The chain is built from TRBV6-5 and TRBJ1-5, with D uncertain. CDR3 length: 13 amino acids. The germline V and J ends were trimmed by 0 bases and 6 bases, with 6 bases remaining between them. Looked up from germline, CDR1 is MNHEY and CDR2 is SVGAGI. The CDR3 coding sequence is TGTGCCAGCAGTTACTCGATCGGTCAGCCCCAGCATTTT. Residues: CASSYSIGQPQHF.

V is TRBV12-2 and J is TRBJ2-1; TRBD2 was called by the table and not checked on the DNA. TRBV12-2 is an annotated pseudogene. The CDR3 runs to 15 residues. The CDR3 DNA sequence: TGTGCAAGTCGCCTAAACGGGACTAAATTGGGTGAGCAGTTCTTC. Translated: CASRLNGTKLGEQFF.

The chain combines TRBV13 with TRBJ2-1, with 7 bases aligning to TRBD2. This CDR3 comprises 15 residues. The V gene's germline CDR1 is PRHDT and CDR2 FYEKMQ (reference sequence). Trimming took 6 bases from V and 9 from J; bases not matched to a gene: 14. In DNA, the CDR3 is TGTGCCAGCAGGAATCAGGGAGGGCCGAAGGTTGAGCAGTTCTTC. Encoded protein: CASRNQGGPKVEQFF.